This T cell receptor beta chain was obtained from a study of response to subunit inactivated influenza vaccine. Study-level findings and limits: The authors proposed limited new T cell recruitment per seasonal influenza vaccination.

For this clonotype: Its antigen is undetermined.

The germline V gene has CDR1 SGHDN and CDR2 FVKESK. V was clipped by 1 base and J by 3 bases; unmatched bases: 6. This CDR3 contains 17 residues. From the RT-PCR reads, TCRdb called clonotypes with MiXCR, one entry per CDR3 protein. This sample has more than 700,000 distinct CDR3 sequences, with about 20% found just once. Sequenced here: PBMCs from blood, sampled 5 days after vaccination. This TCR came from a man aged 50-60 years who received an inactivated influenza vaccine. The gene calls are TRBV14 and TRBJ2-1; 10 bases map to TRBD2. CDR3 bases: TGTGCCAGCAGCCAAGGGGTCCCTAGCGGGGGCTACAATGAGCAGTTCTTC. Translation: CASSQGVPSGGYNEQFF.